The 24 T cell receptor beta chains below come from one sample, sequenced in a study of chronic HIV infection and antiretroviral therapy. TCRdb processed the 5' RACE reads anew with MiXCR; each CDR3 protein has one entry. The sample yields about 38,000 distinct CDR3 sequences, roughly 8% seen once. Specimen: peripheral blood. Source of these receptors: an adult who had HIV and had not received antiretroviral therapy, or was an uninfected healthy control (not recorded which).

The chain has TRBV7-2 and TRBJ2-1; either TRBD1 or TRBD2 may fit D (5 bases each). The CDR3 spans 13 residues. V shed 3 bases and J shed 8 bases, with 11 bases lying between them. CDR1 is SGHTA, CDR2 FQGNSA, per germline. CDR3 coding DNA: TGTGCCAGCAGCTTTATCAGGGACCATGAGCAGTTCTTC. This translates into CASSFIRDHEQFF.

This clonotype was seen a handful of times. The genes are TRBV28 and TRBJ1-4; D remains unclear. The CDR3 has 12 residues. From germline, CDR1 is MDHEN and CDR2 SYDVKM. Trimming pared 2 bases from V and 10 bases from J, leaving 8 bases between. CDR3 in DNA: TGTGCCAGCAGTTTAGGGCCGGGAAAACTGTTTTTT. Translated: CASSLGPGKLFF.

The sample holds one count of this clonotype. The chain joins TRBV28 to TRBJ2-7, with TRBD2 matching 10 bases. Unmatched junction bases numbered 7, after V lost 6 bases and J lost 2 bases. Germline V gene sequence: CDR1 MDHEN, CDR2 SYDVKM. The CDR3 is made up of 15 amino acids. The CDR3 here is CASSPGLAPTYEQYF. DNA of the CDR3: TGTGCCAGCAGCCCGGGACTAGCGCCTACCTACGAGCAGTACTTC.

This clonotype was counted between two and nine times. The chain is built from TRBV19 and TRBJ2-1; no definite D call. Germline V gives CDR1 LNHDA, CDR2 SQIVND (reference sequence). V lost 5 bases and J lost 6, with 11 bases in between. The CDR3 has 13 amino acids. CDR3 coding DNA: TGTGCCAGTAGTCCGGACGGAACCAATGAGCAGTTCTTC. Encoded protein: CASSPDGTNEQFF.

The chain uses TRBV5-5 and TRBJ1-2; D perhaps matches TRBD1 (5 bases). Trimming took 0 bases from V and 5 from J, leaving 11 bases between them. The CDR3 loop spans 14 amino acids. Germline loops: CDR1 SGHKS, CDR2 YYEKEE (reference sequence). The CDR3 sequence is CASSLEAEGYGYTF. DNA for the CDR3: TGTGCCAGCAGCTTGGAAGCAGAGGGGTATGGCTACACCTTC.

The table lists this clonotype with many counts. V and J are TRBV6-2 or TRBV6-3 and TRBJ2-7, with 7 bases that match TRBD2. V lost 2 bases, J lost 2 bases, and 12 bases stayed unmatched. Germline V lookup: CDR1 MNHEY, CDR2 SVGEGT. CDR3 length equals 17 residues. The CDR3: CASSYMAGETLAYEQYF. The CDR3 DNA reads as TGTGCCAGCAGTTACATGGCGGGAGAAACGCTGGCCTACGAGCAGTACTTC.

This clonotype has a count of ten or more. V usage is TRBV12-3 or TRBV12-4 and J usage is TRBJ1-1; no reliable D call. The ends were cut back, 6 bases at V and 1 base at J, with 12 bases in the middle. The CDR3 length is 14 residues. The CDR3 sequence is CASSPTRRNTEAFF. The DNA for the CDR3 is TGTGCCAGCAGCCCGACAAGGAGGAACACTGAAGCTTTCTTT.

The chain's CDR3 is CASSQEGQPQHF. CDR3 sequence (DNA): TGTGCCAGCAGCCAAGAGGGTCAGCCCCAGCATTTT. The rearrangement joins TRBV6-2 or TRBV6-3 to TRBJ1-5; no definite D call. The V gene lost 6 bases and the J gene lost 6 bases, with 9 bases spanning the gap. This CDR3 has 12 residues. CDR1 and CDR2 from the germline V gene are MNHEY and SVGEGT.

The chain carries TRBV28 and TRBJ2-2; unclear D gene. There are 11 residues in the CDR3. CDR1 and CDR2 (germline): MDHEN, SYDVKM. The V and J ends lost 6 bases and 4 bases respectively, with 3 bases between them. CDR3 sequence reads: CASRGTGELFF. The CDR3 DNA is TGTGCCAGCAGGGGCACCGGGGAGCTGTTTTTT.

The chain combines TRBV29-1 with TRBJ2-1; 7 nucleotides agree with TRBD2. With V trimmed by 3 bases and J by 9 bases, 5 bases remained unmatched. The CDR3 covers 12 residues. The germline CDR1 and CDR2 sequences are SQVTM and ANQGSEA. The chain's CDR3 is CSVDRGRGEQFF. In DNA form, the CDR3 reads TGCAGCGTTGATCGTGGGAGGGGTGAGCAGTTCTTC.

Comment on this clonotype: Since a much larger clone is just one base distant, this may be a read error. The rearrangement uses TRBV20-1 and TRBJ2-7; D gene unclear. The CDR3 is made up of 10 amino acids. The V gene's germline CDR1 is DFQATT and CDR2 SNEGSKA (reference sequence). V dropped 3 bases and J dropped 7 bases, with 7 bases sitting between them. Written as DNA, the CDR3 is TGCAGTGCTAGCAGGCGGGAGCAGTACTTC. Amino acid sequence: CSASRREQYF.

This clonotype came up a few times. V is TRBV28 and J is TRBJ1-1, with D possibly being TRBD1 (6 bases). The germline CDR1 and CDR2 sequences are MDHEN and SYDVKM. The CDR3 has 13 amino acids. Deletions cut 5 bases from V and 6 bases from J, with 13 bases between. This chain's CDR3 is CASSGTTTAEAFF. DNA of the CDR3: TGTGCCAGCAGTGGGACAACAACGGCTGAAGCTTTCTTT.

This clonotype was counted only a few times. V and J are TRBV12-3 or TRBV12-4 and TRBJ2-1; 10 positions agree with TRBD2. CDR3 length: 18 amino acids. V lost 2 bases to trimming and J lost 7 bases; unmatched junction nucleotides: 14. The CDR3 coding sequence is TGTGCCAGCAGTTTACTAGGTTTCCTAGCGGGAGTGTTGAATGAGCAGTTCTTC. Residues: CASSLLGFLAGVLNEQFF.

This clonotype has only a few counts. CDR3 DNA sequence: TGTGCCAGCAGTTTATTCAGGGAAAAGACCCAGTACTTC. This translates into CASSLFREKTQYF. The rearrangement uses TRBV28 and TRBJ2-5; tentatively, D is TRBD1 (5 bases). The CDR3 spans 13 residues. With 1 base removed from V and 6 bases from J, the gap between germline ends came to 9 bases. Germline V gene lookup returns CDR1 MDHEN and CDR2 SYDVKM.

This clonotype came up many times. V and J are TRBV30 and TRBJ1-5, with D perhaps matching TRBD1 (6 bases). Trimming stripped 2 bases from V and 5 bases from J, with 10 bases between. The germline CDR1 and CDR2 sequences are GTSNPN and SVGIG (reference sequence). CDR3 length equals 13 residues. CDR3 DNA sequence: TGTGCCTGGAGTTACAGGGTTGATCAGCCCCAGCATTTT. Residues: CAWSYRVDQPQHF.

This clonotype was detected a few times. The chain uses TRBV3-1 and TRBJ2-5, with 12 bases identical to TRBD2. The CDR3 contains 18 residues. V was pared by 1 base and J by 2 bases, with 8 bases of the junction left unmatched. Germline CDR1 LGHDT, CDR2 YNNKEL (reference sequence). CDR3 in DNA: TGTGCCAGCAGCCAAGTCCCGGGACTAGCGGGTAAACAAGAGACCCAGTACTTC. It yields the protein CASSQVPGLAGKQETQYF.

The table lists this clonotype with a few counts. The J gene is TRBJ1-1, the V gene TRBV20-1, with a possible D match to TRBD1 (6 bases). V shed 6 bases and J shed 5 bases, with 19 bases lying between them. From germline, CDR1 is DFQATT and CDR2 SNEGSKA (reference sequence). This CDR3 is 14 amino acids long. CDR3 residues: CSALKVRGMTEAFF. In DNA form, the CDR3 reads TGCAGTGCCCTAAAAGTCAGGGGTATGACTGAAGCTTTCTTT.

This clonotype has a count of ten or more. The genes are TRBV28 and TRBJ2-1, with TRBD2 identical over 8 bases. Germline values: CDR1 MDHEN, CDR2 SYDVKM. The CDR3 extends over 14 amino acids. J gave up 8 bases and V 7 bases, and 10 bases lay outside the gene matches. The CDR3 nucleotides are TGTGCCAGCAAGTTGGGACTAGGGTTCTATGAGCAGTTCTTC. It codes for CASKLGLGFYEQFF.

This clonotype was detected ten times or more. The chain employs TRBV29-1 and TRBJ2-2; D is possibly TRBD1 (6 bases). Per the germline V gene, CDR1 is SQVTM and CDR2 is ANQGSEA. This CDR3 contains 14 residues. V was cut by 4 bases and J by 5 bases, with 14 bases left in between. CDR3 sequence reads: CSVVQDRVTGELFF. CDR3 DNA sequence: TGCAGCGTTGTTCAGGACAGAGTGACCGGGGAGCTGTTTTTT.

This clonotype was detected ten times or more. In DNA, the CDR3 is TGTGCCAGCAGGGACAACACCGGGGAGCTGTTTTTT. Translated: CASRDNTGELFF. The chain carries TRBV5-4 and TRBJ2-2; D gene unclear. CDR1 SGHNT and CDR2 YYREEE come from the germline V gene (reference sequence). With 5 bases removed from V and 2 bases from J, the gap between germline ends came to 4 bases. CDR3 length: 12 amino acids.

This clonotype has ten or more counts. The V and J genes are TRBV7-2 and TRBJ1-2, with D perhaps TRBD1 (5 bases). The V gene lost 6 bases and the J gene lost 0 bases, with 11 bases spanning the gap. This CDR3 contains 14 residues. Germline V CDR1 and CDR2: SGHTA, FQGNSA. CDR3 sequence reads: CASSPGRANYGYTF. The DNA for the CDR3 is TGTGCCAGCAGTCCAGGGAGGGCTAACTATGGCTACACCTTC.

V is TRBV2 and J is TRBJ2-7, with D perhaps TRBD1 (5 bases). V was pared by 0 bases and J by 6 bases, with 12 bases between. The CDR3 contains 14 residues. In germline, CDR1 is SNHLY, CDR2 FYNNEI. This CDR3 is CASSEARTRAEQYF. In nucleotides, the CDR3 is TGTGCCAGCAGTGAAGCTCGAACCAGGGCCGAGCAGTACTTC.

This clonotype was counted many times. The chain uses TRBV5-1 and TRBJ2-1; D is ambiguous. V was trimmed by 6 bases and J by 0 bases, leaving 13 bases between them. Looked up from germline, CDR1 is SGHRS and CDR2 is YFSETQ. The CDR3 runs 15 residues. The CDR3 region has the DNA TGCGCCAGCAAGTCGTCGGTGAGCTCCTACAATGAGCAGTTCTTC. Translation: CASKSSVSSYNEQFF.

This clonotype was seen only a few times. This rearrangement joins TRBV28 to TRBJ1-2, with TRBD1 identical over 8 bases. The CDR3 is 14 residues long. Germline V lookup: CDR1 MDHEN, CDR2 SYDVKM. The V and J ends lost 6 bases and 5 bases, in that order; junction bases with no gene match: 8. The CDR3 nucleotides are TGTGCCAGCAGAACAACGACAGGGGCATATGGCTACACCTTC. This sequence encodes CASRTTTGAYGYTF.